This is a list of T cell receptor beta chains from one sample in a study of beta chain features in type 1 diabetes. Sequenced by immunoSEQ multiplex PCR; TCRdb stores in-frame clones only, minus some. The sample records hundreds of thousands of clones, over 11% being singletons. Sequenced: naive CD4+ T cells from blood. These TCRs come from a man younger than 30 with type 1 diabetes. Both conserved end residues are part of each CDR3. The D gene is left open where the match is weak. Clone size is shown for a subset of rows, as once, few, many or a class of expanded clone.

clone_size j_call v_call d_call cdr3_aa cdr3_nt
. TRBJ2-1 TRBV7-9 . CASSLGYLEQFF TGTGCCAGCAGCTTAGGCTACCTTGAGCAGTTCTTC
. TRBJ2-5 TRBV4-1 . CASSPQGSMVETQYF TGCGCCAGCAGCCCTCAGGGGTCTATGGTAGAGACCCAGTACTTC
. TRBJ2-7 TRBV27 TRBD1 CASSALGQAGYEQYF TGTGCCAGCAGCGCCCTCGGACAGGCTGGGTACGAGCAGTACTTC
few TRBJ2-7 TRBV28 TRBD2 CASSLSGATYEQYF TGTGCCAGCAGTTTAAGCGGGGCGACGTACGAGCAGTACTTC
. TRBJ1-1 TRBV7-2 . CASSYQIGIENTEAFF TGTGCCAGCAGCTACCAAATTGGGATCGAGAACACTGAAGCTTTCTTT
few TRBJ2-2 TRBV30 . CAWNKGAGELFF TGTGCCTGGAATAAGGGCGCCGGGGAGCTGTTTTTT
. TRBJ1-1 TRBV6-5 . CASSPRPQENTEAFF TGTGCCAGCAGCCCGAGGCCCCAGGAGAACACTGAAGCTTTCTTT
. TRBJ1-5 TRBV30 . CAWSPQGNQPQHF TGTGCCTGGAGTCCCCAGGGTAATCAGCCCCAGCATTTT
few TRBJ2-3 TRBV5-4 . CASSVEGTDTQYF TGTGCCAGCAGTGTGGAGGGCACAGATACGCAGTATTTT
. TRBJ1-6 TRBV7-9 TRBD1 CASSLDPGQGNSPLHF TGTGCCAGCAGCCTTGATCCGGGACAGGGGAATTCACCCCTCCACTTT
few TRBJ1-4 TRBV6-1 TRBD1 CASGPGQGVGKLFF TGTGCCAGCGGGCCGGGACAGGGCGTCGGAAAACTGTTTTTT
. TRBJ2-7 TRBV7-9 TRBD1 CASSAPPGQGAISSNEQYF TGTGCCAGCAGCGCACCCCCGGGACAGGGGGCGATTAGTAGTAACGAGCAGTACTTC
. TRBJ2-5 TRBV5-1 TRBD1 CASSLPGQGETQYF TGCGCCAGCAGCTTGCCAGGACAGGGGGAGACCCAGTACTTC
. TRBJ2-4 TRBV29-1 . CSVVGDAGNIQYF TGCAGCGTTGTTGGGGACGCCGGCAACATTCAGTACTTC
few TRBJ2-7 TRBV27 TRBD2 CASSLGGGWDEQYF TGTGCCAGCAGTTTAGGGGGGGGATGGGACGAGCAGTACTTC
few TRBJ2-1 TRBV7-9 . CASSLDPPVGDNEQFF TGTGCCAGCAGCTTAGACCCCCCCGTAGGGGACAATGAGCAGTTCTTC
. TRBJ2-5 TRBV5-4 TRBD2 CASSNSGSRETQYF TGTGCCAGCAGCAATAGCGGGAGCAGGGAGACCCAGTACTTC
. TRBJ2-7 TRBV7-2 . CASSSAAGPYYEQYF TGTGCCAGCAGCTCAGCGGCAGGGCCCTACTACGAGCAGTACTTC
. TRBJ1-1 TRBV7-9 . CASSLEAGSSPEAFF TGTGCCAGCAGCTTGGAGGCAGGGTCGAGCCCTGAAGCTTTCTTT
few TRBJ1-1 TRBV27 TRBD1 CASSPYPVHRGWDTEAFF TGTGCCAGCAGTCCGTACCCCGTCCACAGGGGTTGGGACACTGAAGCTTTCTTT
. TRBJ1-6 TRBV6-5 . CASSYRGVAESPLHF TGTGCCAGCAGTTACCGCGGAGTCGCGGAGTCACCCCTCCACTTT
few TRBJ1-4 TRBV30 . CAWSVLIRDEKLFF TGTGCCTGGAGTGTTTTAATTAGGGATGAAAAACTGTTTTTT
. TRBJ1-1 TRBV30 TRBD1 CAWSLDGQGDGAFF TGTGCCTGGAGTCTCGACGGGCAGGGGGATGGAGCTTTCTTT
. TRBJ2-1 TRBV7-2 TRBD2 CASSLSWREGYNEQFF TGTGCCAGCAGCTTATCTTGGCGGGAGGGTTACAATGAGCAGTTCTTC
few TRBJ2-3 TRBV4-3 TRBD2 CASSQARLAGADTQYF TGCGCCAGCAGCCAGGCCCGACTAGCGGGCGCAGATACGCAGTATTTT
. TRBJ2-7 TRBV10-3 TRBD1 CAISEGTGSHEQYF TGTGCCATCAGTGAGGGGACAGGTAGCCACGAGCAGTACTTC
. TRBJ1-5 TRBV30 . CAWSLSSLGSNQPQHF TGTGCCTGGAGTCTTTCTTCACTGGGGAGCAATCAGCCCCAGCATTTT
. TRBJ2-5 TRBV4-3 TRBD2 CASSQERPSGGAAQYF TGCGCCAGCAGCCAAGAACGGCCTAGCGGGGGCGCTGCCCAGTACTTC
. TRBJ2-4 TRBV7-9 TRBD1 CASSSGTAIAKNIQYF TGTGCCAGCAGCTCCGGGACAGCTATAGCCAAAAACATTCAGTACTTC
few TRBJ2-3 TRBV14 TRBD2 CASSQVRRGGGGPDTQYF TGTGCCAGCAGCCAAGTTCGGAGAGGTGGCGGGGGGCCGGATACGCAGTATTTT
. TRBJ1-5 TRBV28 . CASRKDVTRGRNQPQHF TGTGCCAGCCGCAAGGATGTGACACGGGGGCGCAATCAGCCCCAGCATTTT
. TRBJ2-3 TRBV5-4 . CASGQDTQYF TGTGCCAGCGGCCAGGATACGCAGTATTTT
. TRBJ2-1 TRBV29-1 . CSVELVPGEQFF TGCAGCGTTGAACTAGTTCCCGGTGAGCAGTTCTTC
few TRBJ1-2 TRBV4-2 . CASSRNSYGYTF TGTGCCAGCAGCCGTAATTCGTATGGCTACACCTTC
. TRBJ1-1 TRBV4-3 TRBD1 CASSRGTGARNTEAFF TGCGCCAGCAGCCGGGGGACAGGGGCCAGGAACACTGAAGCTTTCTTT
. TRBJ2-1 TRBV5-1 . CASSSGPHNEQFF TGCGCCAGCAGCTCGGGACCGCACAATGAGCAGTTCTTC
few TRBJ2-3 TRBV15 . CATSRALGRGSTDTQYF TGTGCCACCAGCAGAGCCCTAGGGCGGGGTAGCACAGATACGCAGTATTTT
few TRBJ1-1 TRBV5-4 . CASSARNTEAFF TGTGCCAGCAGCGCTAGGAACACTGAAGCTTTCTTT